Listed below are T cell receptor beta chains from one sample, sequenced in a study of cytomegalovirus exposure and HLA in healthy donors. Generated by immunoSEQ multiplex PCR, the TCRdb table keeps only in-frame clones and is missing some. The sample shows roughly 130,000 clones, roughly 77% of them seen only once. The specimen sequenced was PBMCs. The receptors come from a female donor in good health and CMV-seronegative. Each CDR3 is given with its conserved first and last residue. The D gene is left open where the match is weak. Clone size is shown for a subset of rows, as once, few, many or a class of expanded clone.

len	d_gene	v_gene	j_gene	abundance	CDR3aa	CDR3nt
16	TRBD1	TRBV11-2	TRBJ2-1	NA	CASSFRRTGPLDEQFF	TGTGCCAGCAGCTTCCGACGGACAGGGCCTTTGGATGAGCAGTTCTTC
13	NA	TRBV5-6	TRBJ1-2	NA	CASSLGQRYGYTF	TGTGCCAGCAGCTTGGGACAGCGCTATGGCTACACCTTC
13	TRBD1	TRBV25-1	TRBJ2-7	NA	CASIQDRVYEQYF	TGTGCCTCAATACAGGACAGGGTATACGAGCAGTACTTC
15	NA	TRBV2	TRBJ1-3	many	CASRVGQSSGNTIYF	TGTGCCAGCAGAGTAGGACAGAGCTCTGGAAACACCATATATTTT
17	TRBD2	TRBV11-2	TRBJ2-3	NA	CASSLGGTSGSWDTQYF	TGTGCCAGCAGCTTAGGTGGGACTAGCGGGAGCTGGGATACGCAGTATTTT
13	NA	TRBV11-2	TRBJ2-5	NA	CASSRGSGETQYF	TGTGCCAGCAGCCGAGGGTCGGGAGAGACCCAGTACTTC
15	NA	TRBV7-2	TRBJ1-2	NA	CASSLVGRNNYGYTF	TGTGCCAGCAGCTTAGTAGGCAGGAATAACTATGGCTACACCTTC
13	NA	TRBV5-4	TRBJ1-2	NA	CASSPDRNYGYTF	TGTGCCAGCAGCCCCGACAGGAACTATGGCTACACCTTC
15	NA	TRBV6-5	TRBJ1-6	few	CASRPGGAQNSPLHF	TGTGCCAGCAGACCCGGGGGGGCGCAGAATTCACCCCTCCACTTT
19	NA	TRBV2	TRBJ2-6	few	CASSGPRTGGTSGANVLTF	TGTGCCAGCAGTGGACCAAGGACGGGCGGGACCTCTGGGGCCAACGTCCTGACTTTC
13	NA	TRBV7-6	TRBJ1-1	once	CASLAGARTEAFF	TGTGCCAGCCTCGCGGGGGCGAGGACTGAAGCTTTCTTT
16	NA	TRBV2	TRBJ1-3	NA	CASRPNRRDSGNTIYF	TGTGCCAGCAGACCCAACCGACGGGACTCTGGAAACACCATATATTTT
16	TRBD1	TRBV7-2	TRBJ1-5	NA	CASSRTDRVGNQPQHF	TGTGCCAGCAGCCGGACCGACAGGGTGGGCAATCAGCCCCAGCATTTT
12	NA	TRBV30	TRBJ1-2	NA	CAWIRQKLGYTF	TGTGCCTGGATCAGGCAAAAACTTGGCTACACCTTC
14	NA	TRBV6-4	TRBJ1-2	NA	CASSPTGTNYGYTF	TGTGCCAGCAGTCCAACAGGAACCAACTATGGCTACACCTTC
15	NA	TRBV18	TRBJ1-1	NA	CASSPQRVRDFEAFF	TGTGCCAGCTCACCTCAGAGGGTCAGAGACTTTGAAGCTTTCTTT
13	NA	TRBV7-2	TRBJ2-5	NA	CASSLVQQETQYF	TGTGCCAGCAGCTTAGTCCAGCAAGAGACCCAGTACTTC
15	NA	TRBV7-9	TRBJ2-5	NA	CASSLLAGGLETQYF	TGTGCCAGCAGCTTATTGGCCGGGGGTTTGGAGACCCAGTACTTC
17	TRBD1	TRBV7-2	TRBJ2-1	NA	CASSLALGQGAYNEQFF	TGTGCCAGCAGCTTAGCTCTAGGGCAGGGGGCCTACAATGAGCAGTTCTTC
14	NA	TRBV18	TRBJ2-2	NA	CASSPTGNTGELFF	TGTGCCAGCTCACCGACAGGAAACACCGGGGAGCTGTTTTTT
15	TRBD1	TRBV14	TRBJ1-4	NA	CASSLFAGGNEKLFF	TGTGCCAGCAGCCTCTTTGCAGGGGGAAATGAAAAACTGTTTTTT
13	TRBD1	TRBV5-5	TRBJ1-2	NA	CASSRDRFYGYTF	TGTGCCAGCAGCCGGGACAGATTCTATGGCTACACCTTC
13	NA	TRBV4-3	TRBJ1-4	NA	CASSREWGEKLFF	TGCGCCAGCAGCCGGGAGTGGGGTGAAAAACTGTTTTTT
13	NA	TRBV5-1	TRBJ2-7	NA	CASSLGAGSEQYF	TGCGCCAGCAGCTTGGGCGCCGGGAGCGAGCAGTACTTC
17	TRBD2	TRBV18	TRBJ2-1	few	CASSPIIASGRQNEQFF	TGTGCCAGCTCACCCATCATCGCCAGCGGGAGGCAGAATGAGCAGTTCTTC
14	TRBD1	TRBV11-2	TRBJ2-2	once	CASSPTGTAGELFF	TGTGCCAGCAGCCCGACAGGGACGGCCGGGGAGCTGTTTTTT
15	NA	TRBV6-4	TRBJ2-3	NA	CASSTSGDRTDTQYF	NA
15	NA	TRBV7-8	TRBJ1-6	NA	CASSLPGPGRSPLHF	TGTGCCAGCAGCTTACCCGGGCCGGGGAGATCACCCCTCCACTTT
13	NA	TRBV29-1	TRBJ2-7	once	CSVGVEIRDEQYF	TGCAGCGTTGGAGTAGAGATTCGCGACGAGCAGTACTTC
14	TRBD1	TRBV2	TRBJ1-1	NA	CARTSGTGVAEAFF	TGTGCCAGGACCTCCGGGACAGGGGTCGCTGAAGCTTTCTTT
16	TRBD2	TRBV10-3	TRBJ2-1	NA	CAISESGAGLNNEQFF	TGTGCCATCAGTGAGTCTGGAGCGGGACTAAACAATGAGCAGTTCTTC
16	TRBD2	TRBV2	TRBJ2-1	NA	CASIQQTSGSVNEQFF	TGTGCCAGCATTCAGCAGACTAGCGGGAGCGTAAATGAGCAGTTCTTC
17	NA	TRBV7-2	TRBJ2-2	NA	CASSFLGRATNTGELFF	TGTGCCAGCAGCTTTTTAGGGAGAGCAACGAACACCGGGGAGCTGTTTTTT
13	TRBD1	TRBV6-6	TRBJ1-5	NA	CASSRQGSQPQHF	TGTGCCAGCAGTAGACAGGGAAGTCAGCCCCAGCATTTT
12	NA	TRBV30	TRBJ1-4	few	CAWSGSAPGLFF	TGTGCCTGGAGTGGGTCAGCCCCAGGGCTGTTTTTT
13	NA	TRBV18	TRBJ1-1	NA	CASSPGDLNGAFF	TGTGCCAGCTCACCGGGCGACCTCAACGGTGCTTTCTTT
14	NA	TRBV7-9	TRBJ1-5	NA	CASSPGWSNQPQHF	TGTGCCAGCAGCCCGGGGTGGAGCAATCAGCCCCAGCATTTT
14	TRBD1	TRBV11-3	TRBJ2-1	NA	CASTRQGIVGEQFF	TGTGCCAGCACCAGACAGGGGATAGTAGGTGAGCAGTTCTTC
15	NA	TRBV9	TRBJ2-1	NA	CASSAAGPRYNEQFF	TGTGCCAGCAGCGCAGCGGGCCCCCGGTACAATGAGCAGTTCTTC
16	TRBD1	TRBV9	TRBJ1-4	NA	CASSVGRGRTNEKLFF	TGTGCCAGCAGCGTAGGCAGGGGGCGAACTAATGAAAAACTGTTTTTT
13	TRBD1	TRBV11-3	TRBJ2-7	NA	CASRDRGPPQQYF	TGTGCCAGCAGAGACAGGGGGCCTCCCCAGCAGTACTTC
15	NA	TRBV5-6	TRBJ1-1	NA	CASSFGGKTALKAFF	TGTGCCAGCAGCTTTGGTGGAAAGACAGCACTAAAAGCTTTCTTT
10	NA	TRBV2	TRBJ2-7	NA	CASSSHEQYF	TGTGCCAGCAGCTCTCACGAGCAGTACTTC
17	TRBD2	TRBV4-2	TRBJ2-1	NA	CASSQRLAGVVYNEQFF	TGTGCCAGCAGCCAGAGACTAGCGGGAGTGGTCTACAATGAGCAGTTCTTC
15	NA	TRBV6-6	TRBJ1-1	NA	CASTNGVGTGTEAFF	TGTGCCAGCACCAACGGGGTAGGGACTGGGACTGAAGCTTTCTTT
14	NA	TRBV30	TRBJ1-2	NA	CAWSVPPGRDGYTF	TGTGCCTGGAGTGTACCCCCAGGGAGGGATGGCTACACCTTC
15	TRBD1	TRBV11-3	TRBJ1-1	NA	CASSLMTGTNTEAFF	TGTGCCAGCAGCTTAATGACAGGGACCAACACTGAAGCTTTCTTT
14	TRBD1	TRBV28	TRBJ2-7	NA	CASSLRTGLNEQYF	TGTGCCAGCAGTTTAAGGACAGGGTTGAACGAGCAGTACTTC
13	NA	TRBV11-2	TRBJ2-7	NA	CASSLGGKGEQYF	TGTGCCAGCAGCTTGGGGGGAAAGGGCGAGCAGTACTTC
14	NA	TRBV2	TRBJ2-6	NA	CASSVGSGANVLTF	TGTGCCAGCAGTGTAGGGAGTGGGGCCAACGTCCTGACTTTC
13	NA	TRBV7-5	TRBJ1-6	NA	CARSPWANSPLHF	TGTGCCAGAAGCCCTTGGGCTAATTCACCCCTCCACTTT